This T cell receptor (beta chain) derives from a study of regulatory T cells in long-lasting Graves disease. Study-level points and caveats: Newly diagnosed patients had higher TCR diversity than persistent Graves' patients did.

This clonotype appeared many times. The antigen is unknown. Building the TCR beta libraries relied on iRepertoire HTBI primers, and CDR3 regions underwent Arm-PCR. TCRdb re-called the multiplex PCR reads with MiXCR, one entry per CDR3 protein. There are some 370,000 distinct CDR3 sequences in the sample; approximately 10% occur only once, and approximately 17% lies in the top ten. Time point: newly diagnosed GD, antithyroid drugs for less than 3 months. PBMC-extracted RNA yielded the TCR library. By American Thyroid Association guidelines, Graves' disease was diagnosed in the cohort. These same records also appear under a second study, on T cells in Graves' hyperthyroidism and ophthalmopathy. That report notes: First-round RT-PCR targeting the TCR CDR3 was performed with the HTBI primer set. From stable hyperthyroidism, ophthalmopathy was set apart by a 13 V-J model.

This TCR derives from a woman aged 18-29 years with Graves disease. This sample comprised peripheral blood mononuclear cells (PBMCs), obtained at new diagnosis, from a patient treated with antithyroid drugs.

Here the CDR3 reads CASSYTSHGGELFF. CDR3 in DNA: TGTGCCAGCAGTTATACCAGTCATGGCGGGGAGCTGTTTTTT. The J gene is TRBJ2-2, the V gene TRBV6-2 or TRBV6-3; D ambiguous. Trimming took off 3 bases at V and 7 bases at J, with 12 bases between the two ends. Germline V gene data show CDR1 as MNHEY and CDR2 as SVGEGT. The CDR3 sequence is 14 residues long.